This entry features one TCR beta chain sequence. Its specificity is unknown. Per the germline V gene, CDR1 is LGHNA and CDR2 is YSLEER. V was clipped by 2 bases and J by 5 bases; unmatched bases: 14. The CDR3 runs to 17 residues. This specimen belongs to a study of cytomegalovirus exposure and HLA in healthy donors. Study background: A later analysis reported the roughly 120 validation repertoires used the same platform as the approximately 700 first-cohort repertoires.

Measured with immunoSEQ multiplex PCR; TCRdb has only the in-frame clones, and not every one. The data contain about 130,000 clones, 70% to 85% of them singletons. Study results and limitations: Across donors, most TCRs were seen rarely, yet some public ones were widespread. Some TCR beta chains (over 150 of them) were listed as cytomegalovirus-associated. Reports credit the classifier with highly specific, highly sensitive diagnosis of cytomegalovirus status.

The chain is built from TRBV4-3 and TRBJ2-5, with 7 bases matching TRBD1. The receptor was isolated from a young man in good health and CMV-seropositive. The specimen was PBMCs. CDR3 in amino acids: CASSQSGTVLTGETQYF. The CDR3 bases are TGCGCCAGCAGCCAATCCGGGACAGTCCTAACGGGGGAGACCCAGTACTTC.